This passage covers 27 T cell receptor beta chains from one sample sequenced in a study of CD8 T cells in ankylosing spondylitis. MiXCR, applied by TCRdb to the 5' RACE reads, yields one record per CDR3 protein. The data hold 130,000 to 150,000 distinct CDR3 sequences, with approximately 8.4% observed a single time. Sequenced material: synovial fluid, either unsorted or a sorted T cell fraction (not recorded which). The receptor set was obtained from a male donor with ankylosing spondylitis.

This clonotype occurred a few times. Here the CDR3 DNA reads TGCAGCGTTGAAGAGGCGACAGGGGATGGCTACACCTTC. It is translated as CSVEEATGDGYTF. The chain uses TRBV29-1 and TRBJ1-2; 8 bases align to TRBD1. The CDR3 consists of 13 residues. CDR1 SQVTM and CDR2 ANQGSEA come from the germline V gene. The V and J ends lost 0 bases and 6 bases, in that order; junction bases with no gene match: 3.

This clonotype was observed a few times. In DNA form, the CDR3 reads TGTGCCAGCAGCCAGAAGGAGGGCGGGGCCTACGAGCAGTACTTC. It yields the protein CASSQKEGGAYEQYF. The V call is TRBV7-2, the J call TRBJ2-7, with D perhaps TRBD2 (6 bases). V was trimmed by 5 bases and J by 2 bases, leaving 16 bases between them. CDR3 length equals 15 residues. CDR1 and CDR2 from the germline V gene are SGHTA and FQGNSA.

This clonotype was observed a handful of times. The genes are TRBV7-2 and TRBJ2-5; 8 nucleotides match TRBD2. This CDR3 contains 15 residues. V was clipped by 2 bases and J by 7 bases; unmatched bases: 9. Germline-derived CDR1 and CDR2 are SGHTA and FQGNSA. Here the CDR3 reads CASSLLLAEGATQYF. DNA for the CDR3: TGTGCCAGCAGCTTATTACTAGCGGAAGGGGCGACCCAGTACTTC.

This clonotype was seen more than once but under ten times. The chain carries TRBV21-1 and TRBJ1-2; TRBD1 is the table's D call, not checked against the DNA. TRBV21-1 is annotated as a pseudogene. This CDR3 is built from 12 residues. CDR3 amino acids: CASSNRDGGYTF. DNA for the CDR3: TGTGCCAGCAGCAACAGGGACGGAGGCTACACCTTC.

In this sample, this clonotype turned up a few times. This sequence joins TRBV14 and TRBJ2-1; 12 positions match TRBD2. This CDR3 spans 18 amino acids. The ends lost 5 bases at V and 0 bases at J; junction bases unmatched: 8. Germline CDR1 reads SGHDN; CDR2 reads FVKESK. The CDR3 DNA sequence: TGTGCCAGCAGCTCCCGGACTAGCGGGACCCCCTCCTACAATGAGCAGTTCTTC. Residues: CASSSRTSGTPSYNEQFF. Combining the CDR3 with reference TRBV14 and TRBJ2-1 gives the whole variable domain EAGVTQFPSHSVIEKGQTVTLRCDPISGHDNLYWYRRVMGKEIKFLLHFVKESKQDESGMPNNRFLAERTGGTYSTLKVQPAELEDSGVYFCASSSRTSGTPSYNEQFFGPGTRLTVL.

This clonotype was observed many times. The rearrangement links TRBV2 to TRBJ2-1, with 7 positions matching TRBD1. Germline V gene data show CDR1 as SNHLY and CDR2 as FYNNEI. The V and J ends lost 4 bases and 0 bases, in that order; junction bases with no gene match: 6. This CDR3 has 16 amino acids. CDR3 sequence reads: CASSVQGQSSYNEQFF. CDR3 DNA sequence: TGTGCCAGCAGTGTTCAGGGACAGAGCTCCTACAATGAGCAGTTCTTC.

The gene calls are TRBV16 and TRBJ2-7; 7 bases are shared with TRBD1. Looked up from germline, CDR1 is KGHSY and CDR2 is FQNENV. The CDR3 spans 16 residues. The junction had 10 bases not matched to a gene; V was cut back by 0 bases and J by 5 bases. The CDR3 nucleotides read TGTGCCAGCAGCCAATCGAGAGGGGGCCACCGAGACGAGCAGTACTTC. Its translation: CASSQSRGGHRDEQYF.

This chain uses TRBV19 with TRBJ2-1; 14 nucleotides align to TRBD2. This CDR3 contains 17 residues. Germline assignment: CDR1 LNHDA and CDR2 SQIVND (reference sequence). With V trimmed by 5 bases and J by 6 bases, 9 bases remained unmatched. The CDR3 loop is CASSAGLAGVGINEQFF. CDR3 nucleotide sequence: TGTGCCAGTAGTGCGGGACTAGCGGGAGTGGGGATCAATGAGCAGTTCTTC.

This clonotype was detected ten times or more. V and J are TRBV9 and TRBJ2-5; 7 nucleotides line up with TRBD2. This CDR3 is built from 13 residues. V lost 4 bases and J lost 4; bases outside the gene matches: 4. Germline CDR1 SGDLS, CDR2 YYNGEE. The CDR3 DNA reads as TGTGCCAGCAGCTCCTCGGGGGGAGAGACCCAGTACTTC. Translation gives CASSSSGGETQYF.

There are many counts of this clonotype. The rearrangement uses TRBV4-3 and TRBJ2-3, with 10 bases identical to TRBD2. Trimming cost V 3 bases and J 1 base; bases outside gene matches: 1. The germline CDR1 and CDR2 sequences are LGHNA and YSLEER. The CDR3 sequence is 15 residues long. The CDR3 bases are TGCGCCAGCAGCCACCTAGCGGGAGGCACAGATACGCAGTATTTT. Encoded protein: CASSHLAGGTDTQYF.

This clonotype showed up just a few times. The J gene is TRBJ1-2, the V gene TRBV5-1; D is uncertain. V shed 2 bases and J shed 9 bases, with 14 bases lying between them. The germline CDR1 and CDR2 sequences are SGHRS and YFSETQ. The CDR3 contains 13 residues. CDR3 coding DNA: TGCGCCAGCAGCTTTGGTCCCCTGGAGCGCTACACCTTC. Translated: CASSFGPLERYTF.

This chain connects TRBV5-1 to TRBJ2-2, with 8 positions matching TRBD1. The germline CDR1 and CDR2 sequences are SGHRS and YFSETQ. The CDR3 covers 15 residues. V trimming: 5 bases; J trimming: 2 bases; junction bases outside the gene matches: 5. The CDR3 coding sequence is TGCGCCAGCAGATACCAGGGGGCTAACACCGGGGAGCTGTTTTTT. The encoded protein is CASRYQGANTGELFF.

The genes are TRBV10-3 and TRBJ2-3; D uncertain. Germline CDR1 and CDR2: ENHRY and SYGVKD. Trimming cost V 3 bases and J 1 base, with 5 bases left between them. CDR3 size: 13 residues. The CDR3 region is CAISDDRTDTQYF. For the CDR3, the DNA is TGTGCCATCAGTGATGATCGCACAGATACGCAGTATTTT.

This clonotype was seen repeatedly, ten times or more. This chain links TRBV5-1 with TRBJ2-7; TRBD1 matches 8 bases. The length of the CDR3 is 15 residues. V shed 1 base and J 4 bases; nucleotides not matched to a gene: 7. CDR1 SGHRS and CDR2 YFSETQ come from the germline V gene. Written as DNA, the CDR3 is TGCGCCAGCAGCTTGAACCAGGGGGCATCATACGAGCAGTACTTC. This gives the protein CASSLNQGASYEQYF.

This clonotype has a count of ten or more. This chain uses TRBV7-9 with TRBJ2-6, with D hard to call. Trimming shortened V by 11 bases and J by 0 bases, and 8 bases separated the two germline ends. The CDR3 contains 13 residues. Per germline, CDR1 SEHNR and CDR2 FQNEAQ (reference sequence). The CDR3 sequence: CAGDISGANVLTF. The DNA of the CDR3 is TGTGCCGGGGATATCTCTGGGGCCAACGTCCTGACTTTC.

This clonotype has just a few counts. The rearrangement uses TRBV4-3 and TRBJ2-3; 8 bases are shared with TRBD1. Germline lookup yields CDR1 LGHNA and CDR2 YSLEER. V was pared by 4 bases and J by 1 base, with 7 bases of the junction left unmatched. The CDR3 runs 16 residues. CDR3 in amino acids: CASSLRPGQGTDTQYF. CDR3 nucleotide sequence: TGCGCCAGCAGCCTAAGACCGGGACAGGGCACAGATACGCAGTATTTT.

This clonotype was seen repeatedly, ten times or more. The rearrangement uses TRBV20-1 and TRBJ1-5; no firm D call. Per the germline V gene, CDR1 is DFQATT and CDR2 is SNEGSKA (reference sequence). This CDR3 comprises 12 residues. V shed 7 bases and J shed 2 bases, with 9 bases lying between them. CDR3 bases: TGCAGTGGTGGTGGGGGCAATCAGCCCCAGCATTTT. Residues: CSGGGGNQPQHF.

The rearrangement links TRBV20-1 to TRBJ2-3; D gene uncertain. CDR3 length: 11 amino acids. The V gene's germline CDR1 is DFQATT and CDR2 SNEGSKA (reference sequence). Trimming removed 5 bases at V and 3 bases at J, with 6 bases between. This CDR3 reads CSAYRTDTQYF. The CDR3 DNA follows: TGCAGTGCTTACAGAACAGATACGCAGTATTTT.

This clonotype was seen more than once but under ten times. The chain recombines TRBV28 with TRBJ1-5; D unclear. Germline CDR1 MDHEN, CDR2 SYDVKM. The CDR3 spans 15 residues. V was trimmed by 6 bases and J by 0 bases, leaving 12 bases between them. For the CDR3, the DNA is TGTGCCAGCAGCCGCGGGCCATATAGCAATCAGCCCCAGCATTTT. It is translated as CASSRGPYSNQPQHF.

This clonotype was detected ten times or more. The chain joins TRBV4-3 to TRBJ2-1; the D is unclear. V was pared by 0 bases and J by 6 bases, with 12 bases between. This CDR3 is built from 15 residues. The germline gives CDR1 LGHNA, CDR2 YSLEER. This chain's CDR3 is CASSQDFTRSNEQFF. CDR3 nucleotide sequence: TGCGCCAGCAGCCAAGATTTCACCAGGAGCAATGAGCAGTTCTTC.

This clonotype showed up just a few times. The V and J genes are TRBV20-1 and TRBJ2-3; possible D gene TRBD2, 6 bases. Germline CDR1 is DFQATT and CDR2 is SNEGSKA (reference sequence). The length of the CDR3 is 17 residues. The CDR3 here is CCARDGRKSGGTDTQYF. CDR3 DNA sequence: TGCTGCGCTAGAGATGGCAGAAAATCGGGGGGCACAGATACGCAGTATTTT.

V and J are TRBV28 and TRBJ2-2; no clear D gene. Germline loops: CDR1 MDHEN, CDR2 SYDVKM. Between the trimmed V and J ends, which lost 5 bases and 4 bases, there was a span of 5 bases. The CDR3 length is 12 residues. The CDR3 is CASSTSTGELFF. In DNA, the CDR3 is TGTGCCAGCAGTACAAGCACCGGGGAGCTGTTTTTT.

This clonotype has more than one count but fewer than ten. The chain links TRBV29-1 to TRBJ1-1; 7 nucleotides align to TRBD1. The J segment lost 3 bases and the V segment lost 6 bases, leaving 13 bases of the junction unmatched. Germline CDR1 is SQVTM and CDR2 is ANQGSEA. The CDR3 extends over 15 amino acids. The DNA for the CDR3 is TGCAGCGTCTACGCAGGGGGTATTAGGGACACTGAAGCTTTCTTT. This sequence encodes CSVYAGGIRDTEAFF.

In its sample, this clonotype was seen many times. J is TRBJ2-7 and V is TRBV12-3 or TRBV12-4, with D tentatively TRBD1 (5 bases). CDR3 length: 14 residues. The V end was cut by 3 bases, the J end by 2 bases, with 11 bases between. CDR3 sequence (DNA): TGTGCCAGCAGTTTCGGTGACAGAACCTACGAGCAGTACTTC. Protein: CASSFGDRTYEQYF.

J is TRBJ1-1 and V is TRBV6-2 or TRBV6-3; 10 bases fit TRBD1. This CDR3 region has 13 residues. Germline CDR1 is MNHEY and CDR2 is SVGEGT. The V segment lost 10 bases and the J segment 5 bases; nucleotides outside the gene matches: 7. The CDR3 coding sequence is TGTGCCACCGACAGGGGGCTCGGAACTGAAGCTTTCTTT. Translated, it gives CATDRGLGTEAFF.

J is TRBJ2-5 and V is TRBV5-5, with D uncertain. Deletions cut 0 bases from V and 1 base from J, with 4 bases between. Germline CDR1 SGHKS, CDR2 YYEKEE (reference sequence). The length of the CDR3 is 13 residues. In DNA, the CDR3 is TGTGCCAGCAGCTTGGTACTCCAAGAGACCCAGTACTTC. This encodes CASSLVLQETQYF.

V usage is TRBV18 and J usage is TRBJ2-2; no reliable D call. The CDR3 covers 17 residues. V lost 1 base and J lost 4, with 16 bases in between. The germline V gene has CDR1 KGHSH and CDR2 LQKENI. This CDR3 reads CASSPRTAQSLTGELFF. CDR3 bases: TGTGCCAGCTCACCACGGACCGCCCAAAGCCTCACCGGGGAGCTGTTTTTT.